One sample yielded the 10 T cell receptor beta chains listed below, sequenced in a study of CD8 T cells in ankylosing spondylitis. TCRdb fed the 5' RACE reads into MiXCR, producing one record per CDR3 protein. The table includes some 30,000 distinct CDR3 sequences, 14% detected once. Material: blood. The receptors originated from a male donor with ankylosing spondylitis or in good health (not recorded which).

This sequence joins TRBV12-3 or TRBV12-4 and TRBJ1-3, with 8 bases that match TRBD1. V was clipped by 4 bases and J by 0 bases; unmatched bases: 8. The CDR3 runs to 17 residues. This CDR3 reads CASSSILQGDSGNTIYF. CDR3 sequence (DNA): TGTGCCAGCAGTTCAATCCTACAGGGGGACTCTGGAAACACCATATATTTT.

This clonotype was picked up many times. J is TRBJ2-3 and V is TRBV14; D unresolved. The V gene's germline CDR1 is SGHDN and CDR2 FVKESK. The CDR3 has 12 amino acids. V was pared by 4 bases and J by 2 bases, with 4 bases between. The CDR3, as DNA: TGTGCCAGCAGCCCGTCCACAGATACGCAGTATTTT. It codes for CASSPSTDTQYF.

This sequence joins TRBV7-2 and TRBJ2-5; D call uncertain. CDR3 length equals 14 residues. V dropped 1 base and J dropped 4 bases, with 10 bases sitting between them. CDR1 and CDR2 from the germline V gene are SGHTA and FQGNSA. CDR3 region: CASSLEGFLETQYF. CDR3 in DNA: TGTGCCAGCAGCTTAGAGGGCTTCCTAGAGACCCAGTACTTC.

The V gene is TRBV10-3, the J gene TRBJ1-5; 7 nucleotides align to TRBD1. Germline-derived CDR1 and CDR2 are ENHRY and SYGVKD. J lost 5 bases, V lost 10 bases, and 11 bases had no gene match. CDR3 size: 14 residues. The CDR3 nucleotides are TGTGCCACCACAGATGGGACAGCCTATCAGCCCCAGCATTTT. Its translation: CATTDGTAYQPQHF.

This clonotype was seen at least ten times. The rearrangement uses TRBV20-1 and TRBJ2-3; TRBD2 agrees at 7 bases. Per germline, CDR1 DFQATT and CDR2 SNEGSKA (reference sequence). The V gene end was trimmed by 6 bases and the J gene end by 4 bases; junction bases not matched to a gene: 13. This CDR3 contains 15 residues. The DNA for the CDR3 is TGCAGTGCCCACCTGGCAGCGGGGATCTCAGATACGCAGTATTTT. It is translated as CSAHLAAGISDTQYF.

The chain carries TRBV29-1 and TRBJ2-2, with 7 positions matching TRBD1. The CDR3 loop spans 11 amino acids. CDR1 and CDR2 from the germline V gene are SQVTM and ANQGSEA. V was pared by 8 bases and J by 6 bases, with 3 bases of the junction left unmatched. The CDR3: CSTGDAGELFF. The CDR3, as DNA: TGCAGCACAGGGGATGCCGGGGAGCTGTTTTTT.

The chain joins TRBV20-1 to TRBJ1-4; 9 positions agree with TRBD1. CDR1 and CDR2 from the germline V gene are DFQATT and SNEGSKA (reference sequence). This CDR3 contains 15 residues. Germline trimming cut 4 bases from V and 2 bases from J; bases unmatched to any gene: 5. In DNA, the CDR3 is TGCAGTGCTAAAACAGGGGGCTTGACTAATGAAAAACTGTTTTTT. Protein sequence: CSAKTGGLTNEKLFF.

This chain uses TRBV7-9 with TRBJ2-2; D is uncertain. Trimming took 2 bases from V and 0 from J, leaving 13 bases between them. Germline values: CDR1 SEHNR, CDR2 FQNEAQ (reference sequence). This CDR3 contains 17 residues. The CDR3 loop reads CASSLSSTATNTGELFF. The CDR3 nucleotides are TGTGCCAGCAGCTTAAGCTCCACAGCAACGAACACCGGGGAGCTGTTTTTT.

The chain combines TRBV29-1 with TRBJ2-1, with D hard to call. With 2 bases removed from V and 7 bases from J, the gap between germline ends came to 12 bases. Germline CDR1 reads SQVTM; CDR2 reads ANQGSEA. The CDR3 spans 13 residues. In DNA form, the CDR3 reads TGCAGCGTTGAAATCACGAACGGGAATGAGCAGTTCTTC. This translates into CSVEITNGNEQFF.

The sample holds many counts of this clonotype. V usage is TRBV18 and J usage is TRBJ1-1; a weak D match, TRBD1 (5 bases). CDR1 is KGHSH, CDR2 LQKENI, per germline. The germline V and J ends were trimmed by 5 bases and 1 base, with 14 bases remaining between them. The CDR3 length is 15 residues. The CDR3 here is CASSSSGTANTEAFF. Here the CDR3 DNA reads TGTGCCAGCTCATCCTCCGGGACGGCGAACACTGAAGCTTTCTTT.